This TCR beta chain was documented in a study of blood T cell repertoires in COVID-19. Germline lookup yields CDR1 LGHNA and CDR2 YSLEER. The CDR3 sequence is 15 residues long. With 1 base removed from V and 0 bases from J, the gap between germline ends came to 6 bases. Assay used: immunoSEQ multiplex PCR; TCRdb lists only in-frame clones, some missing. The table has a few hundred thousand clones, about 90% seen once; the top ten hold roughly 10%. The chain is built from TRBV4-3 and TRBJ2-2, with D maybe TRBD2 (5 bases). The sequence derives from an older woman with COVID-19, enrolled during active disease. Material for sequencing was peripheral blood. For the CDR3, the DNA is TGCGCCAGCAGCCAAGTCGGGACGAACACCGGGGAGCTGTTTTTT. Residues: CASSQVGTNTGELFF.